These 30 T cell receptor beta chains were all obtained from the same sample, sequenced in a study of cytomegalovirus exposure and HLA in healthy donors. 60 Vbeta and 13 Jbeta primers were used in PCR. Assay used: immunoSEQ multiplex PCR; TCRdb lists only in-frame clones, some missing. The sample has 150,000 to 200,000 clones, roughly four fifths seen once; the top ten hold more than 1.5%. The sample was PBMCs. The source of these receptors is a man between 18 and 35 years old in good health and CMV-seronegative.

The gene calls are TRBV7-6 and TRBJ1-5; TRBD1 matches 7 bases. The length of the CDR3 is 15 residues. Germline CDR1 reads SGHVS; CDR2 reads FNYEAQ. Trimming cost V 1 base and J 4 bases; bases outside gene matches: 4. The CDR3 is CASSLETGSNQPQHF. The CDR3 DNA sequence: TGTGCCAGCAGCTTAGAGACAGGGTCTAATCAGCCCCAGCATTTT.

This clone was seen only once. This sequence joins TRBV27 and TRBJ2-1; 11 bases are a match to TRBD1. The germline V gene encodes CDR1 MNHEY and CDR2 SMNVEV (reference sequence). J gave up 7 bases and V 2 bases, and 4 bases lay outside the gene matches. The CDR3 is made up of 15 amino acids. The CDR3 nucleotides read TGTGCCAGCAGTTTAGGGACAGGGGGAGAAAATGAGCAGTTCTTC. Protein sequence: CASSLGTGGENEQFF.

In this sample, this clone turned up once. The J gene is TRBJ2-7, the V gene TRBV7-9; D perhaps matches TRBD1 (6 bases). Germline CDR1 and CDR2: SEHNR and FQNEAQ (reference sequence). Trimming took off 5 bases at V and 2 bases at J, with 13 bases between the two ends. The CDR3 is made up of 14 amino acids. Here the CDR3 reads CASSDRTAAYEQYF. The DNA for the CDR3 is TGTGCCAGCAGCGACAGGACAGCAGCCTACGAGCAGTACTTC.

As for this clone: Sequence at one end of the junction differs from germline and may be a read error. The genes are TRBV2 and TRBJ1-5, with 9 positions matching TRBD1. CDR3 size: 13 residues. Germline CDR1 is SNHLY and CDR2 is FYNNEI. Here the CDR3 DNA reads TGTGCCGGCAGGACAGGGGGCAATCAGCCCCAGCATTTT. Translating it yields CAGRTGGNQPQHF.

The chain recombines TRBV4-2 with TRBJ1-2; D perhaps matches TRBD1 (5 bases). The germline V gene encodes CDR1 LGHNA and CDR2 YNFKEQ. The CDR3 spans 16 residues. Trimming took 0 bases from V and 6 from J, leaving 17 bases between them. CDR3: CASSQDYGGAKDGYTF. The CDR3 nucleotides are TGTGCCAGCAGCCAAGATTATGGAGGGGCCAAGGATGGCTACACCTTC.

V usage is TRBV7-6 and J usage is TRBJ1-1, with TRBD1 as a possible D gene (5 bases). Trimming took off 4 bases at V and 2 bases at J, with 8 bases between the two ends. The CDR3 length is 13 residues. Looked up from germline, CDR1 is SGHVS and CDR2 is FNYEAQ. CDR3 residues: CASSSGHNTEAFF. CDR3 DNA sequence: TGTGCCAGCAGCTCAGGACACAACACTGAAGCTTTCTTT.

Turning to this clone: This specimen includes other DNA sequences encoding the same CDR3. The chain carries TRBV5-4 and TRBJ2-5; tentative D call: TRBD2 (5 bases). The CDR3 covers 15 residues. V lost 6 bases and J lost 4, with 19 bases in between. Germline loops: CDR1 SGHNT, CDR2 YYREEE (reference sequence). The CDR3 is CASKRGIPPVETQYF. In DNA, the CDR3 is TGTGCCAGCAAACGGGGTATACCACCCGTAGAGACCCAGTACTTC.

V is TRBV30 and J is TRBJ1-6, with 11 bases aligning to TRBD1. Germline V gives CDR1 GTSNPN, CDR2 SVGIG (reference sequence). This CDR3 is 16 amino acids long. V was clipped by 3 bases and J by 6 bases; unmatched bases: 7. CDR3 sequence (DNA): TGTGCCTGGAGGAGCGGACAGGGGGCAAGTAATTCACCCCTCCACTTT. It yields the protein CAWRSGQGASNSPLHF.

The chain joins TRBV15 to TRBJ2-2, with a weak D call TRBD2 (6 bases). V dropped 0 bases and J dropped 4 bases, with 12 bases sitting between them. CDR3 length: 16 amino acids. Germline V gene sequence: CDR1 LNHNV, CDR2 YYDKDF (reference sequence). The CDR3 here is CATSRDLGGSTGELFF. The CDR3 DNA is TGTGCCACCAGCAGAGATCTTGGGGGGAGCACCGGGGAGCTGTTTTTT. The full variable domain, in which reference TRBV15 and TRBJ2-2 provide the parts outside the CDR3, is DAMVIQNPRYQVTQFGKPVTLSCSQTLNHNVMYWYQQKSSQAPKLLFHYYDKDFNNEADTPDNFQSRRPNTSFCFLDIRSPGLGDTAMYLCATSRDLGGSTGELFFGEGSRLTVL.

The rearrangement joins TRBV9 to TRBJ2-1, with D hard to call. CDR1 SGDLS and CDR2 YYNGEE come from the germline V gene. V lost 3 bases and J 4 bases, leaving 8 bases between the germline ends. The CDR3 spans 13 residues. The CDR3 reads CASSAERYNEQFF. In DNA form, the CDR3 reads TGTGCCAGCAGCGCAGAGAGGTACAATGAGCAGTTCTTC.

This clone was detected a few times. The chain combines TRBV2 with TRBJ1-6, with D perhaps matching TRBD1 (5 bases). The V end was cut by 4 bases, the J end by 7 bases, with 14 bases between. CDR3 length: 15 amino acids. From germline, CDR1 is SNHLY and CDR2 FYNNEI. DNA for the CDR3: TGTGCCAGCAGTGCGGACACCCTAAGGAATTCACCCCTCCACTTT. Protein: CASSADTLRNSPLHF.

This sequence joins TRBV9 and TRBJ1-1; D perhaps matches TRBD1 (6 bases). The CDR3 runs to 17 residues. V was pared by 0 bases and J by 0 bases, with 15 bases between. The V gene's germline CDR1 is SGDLS and CDR2 YYNGEE. Here the CDR3 DNA reads TGTGCCAGCAGCGTAGGAGCCGGGACACTTTTGAACACTGAAGCTTTCTTT. This codes for CASSVGAGTLLNTEAFF.

The chain carries TRBV4-3 and TRBJ2-3; 10 nucleotides align to TRBD2. Germline assignment: CDR1 LGHNA and CDR2 YSLEER. V shed 0 bases, J shed 0 bases, and the junction held 6 bases outside the gene matches. The CDR3 totals 18 residues. CDR3 DNA sequence: TGCGCCAGCAGCCAAGATATTTGGACTAGCGGAAGCACAGATACGCAGTATTTT. Its protein is CASSQDIWTSGSTDTQYF.

The chain is built from TRBV9 and TRBJ2-3; 9 bases map to TRBD2. Per germline, CDR1 SGDLS and CDR2 YYNGEE. This CDR3 is 16 amino acids long. Losses at the gene ends were 0 bases for V and 4 bases for J; bases not matched to a gene: 6. CDR3 sequence: CASSVGGGRDADTQYF. DNA of the CDR3: TGTGCCAGCAGCGTAGGTGGCGGGAGGGACGCAGATACGCAGTATTTT.

The chain couples TRBV5-4 to TRBJ2-5, with D perhaps TRBD1 (6 bases). Trimming cost V 4 bases and J 2 bases, with 9 bases left between them. The germline V gene encodes CDR1 SGHNT and CDR2 YYREEE (reference sequence). This CDR3 is built from 13 residues. CDR3 amino acids: CASSVGQQETQYF. The CDR3 DNA sequence: TGTGCCAGCAGCGTAGGACAGCAAGAGACCCAGTACTTC.

The chain is built from TRBV15 and TRBJ2-2; maybe TRBD1 (5 bases). The CDR3 extends over 15 amino acids. Germline CDR1 and CDR2: LNHNV and YYDKDF (reference sequence). The germline V and J ends were trimmed by 4 bases and 1 base, with 10 bases remaining between them. CDR3 protein: CATSKGQGNTGELFF. For the CDR3, the DNA is TGTGCCACCAGCAAGGGTCAGGGGAACACCGGGGAGCTGTTTTTT.

The rearrangement links TRBV9 to TRBJ2-3; 7 bases map to TRBD2. Germline loops: CDR1 SGDLS, CDR2 YYNGEE. The CDR3 spans 16 residues. The V segment lost 4 bases and the J segment 1 base; nucleotides outside the gene matches: 9. CDR3 in DNA: TGTGCCAGCAGCCCGCGGCAGGGAGGGGGCACAGATACGCAGTATTTT. As protein: CASSPRQGGGTDTQYF.

The V and J genes are TRBV11-3 and TRBJ2-2; TRBD2 matches 10 bases. The germline V gene has CDR1 SGHNT and CDR2 YENEEA. V lost 5 bases to trimming and J lost 7 bases; unmatched junction nucleotides: 7. The CDR3 covers 15 residues. The CDR3 DNA follows: TGTGCCAGCAGCAGAACTAGCGGGAAGGGCGGGGAGCTGTTTTTT. Encoded protein: CASSRTSGKGGELFF.

This clone was counted only a few times. V and J are TRBV6-1 and TRBJ1-5; a weak D match, TRBD1 (5 bases). This CDR3 contains 13 residues. Germline lookup yields CDR1 MNHNS and CDR2 SASEGT. V lost 3 bases, J lost 6 bases, and 9 bases lay in between. CDR3 sequence (DNA): TGTGCCAGCAGTGAGCCAGGGTTTCAGCCCCAGCATTTT. Protein product: CASSEPGFQPQHF.

Here the CDR3 reads CASSRGQGATSNQPQHF. CDR3 DNA: TGTGCCAGCAGCCGTGGACAGGGGGCAACGAGCAATCAGCCCCAGCATTTT. The J gene is TRBJ1-5, the V gene TRBV27, with TRBD1 matching over 11 bases. The CDR3 is made up of 17 amino acids. The V gene's germline CDR1 is MNHEY and CDR2 SMNVEV (reference sequence). Trimming at V came to 6 bases and at J to 1 base, leaving 8 bases not matched to a gene.

The chain has TRBV5-4 and TRBJ1-6; D is unresolved. This CDR3 region has 12 residues. The V end was cut by 0 bases, the J end by 8 bases, with 3 bases between. Germline lookup yields CDR1 SGHNT and CDR2 YYREEE (reference sequence). The CDR3 loop reads CASSLGDSPLHF. The CDR3 region has the DNA TGTGCCAGCAGCTTGGGCGATTCACCCCTCCACTTT.

The rearrangement joins TRBV5-4 to TRBJ2-7; a possible D gene is TRBD1 (5 bases). Per the germline V gene, CDR1 is SGHNT and CDR2 is YYREEE (reference sequence). This CDR3 contains 14 residues. The V gene lost 0 bases and the J gene lost 3 bases, with 10 bases spanning the gap. CDR3 residues: CASSLGQRNYEQYF. Here the CDR3 DNA reads TGTGCCAGCAGCTTGGGACAGAGGAACTACGAGCAGTACTTC.

This sequence joins TRBV30 and TRBJ2-1; D is unclear. The V end lost 3 bases, the J end lost 1 base, and 7 bases lay between the germline ends. Germline CDR1 reads GTSNPN; CDR2 reads SVGIG (reference sequence). The CDR3 is 13 residues long. The CDR3 sequence is CAWSSSSYNEQFF. The CDR3 nucleotides read TGTGCCTGGAGCTCCTCTTCCTACAATGAGCAGTTCTTC.

The rearrangement uses TRBV5-1 and TRBJ2-3; D may be TRBD2 (6 bases). The germline V and J ends were trimmed by 2 bases and 0 bases, with 10 bases remaining between them. The CDR3 is 15 amino acids. The V gene's germline CDR1 is SGHRS and CDR2 YFSETQ. CDR3 amino acids: CASSFAGISTDTQYF. The CDR3 bases are TGCGCCAGCAGCTTCGCGGGGATTAGCACAGATACGCAGTATTTT.

This sequence joins TRBV28 and TRBJ2-7; D is uncertain. The germline gives CDR1 MDHEN, CDR2 SYDVKM. Between the trimmed V and J ends, which lost 7 bases and 6 bases, there was a span of 25 bases. The CDR3 is made up of 16 amino acids. The CDR3 nucleotides are TGTGCCAGCACCCAAGGCGTGGCAGGTTGGTCAGGCGAGCAGTACTTC. This gives the protein CASTQGVAGWSGEQYF.

The chain employs TRBV27 and TRBJ1-5; the match to TRBD1 covers 7 bases. The CDR3 runs 17 residues. Looked up from germline, CDR1 is MNHEY and CDR2 is SMNVEV (reference sequence). Germline trimming cut 7 bases from V and 7 bases from J; bases unmatched to any gene: 19. Here the CDR3 reads CASTPDPGARGIQPQHF. Here the CDR3 DNA reads TGTGCCAGCACCCCCGACCCAGGGGCCAGGGGGATCCAGCCCCAGCATTTT.

This clone has only a few counts. The chain recombines TRBV23-1 with TRBJ1-1; 8 bases align to TRBD1. TRBV23-1 is an open reading frame whose function is uncertain. The CDR3 runs 13 residues. V shed 9 bases, J shed 4 bases, and the junction held 7 bases outside the gene matches. CDR3 loop: CASPGGGGTEAFF. CDR3 coding DNA: TGCGCCAGTCCAGGGGGCGGGGGCACTGAAGCTTTCTTT.

V and J are TRBV5-8 and TRBJ2-7, with D possibly being TRBD2 (5 bases). Per the germline V gene, CDR1 is SGHTS and CDR2 is YDEGEE. The CDR3 is 16 residues long. With 0 bases removed from V and 0 bases from J, the gap between germline ends came to 13 bases. CDR3 nucleotide sequence: TGTGCCAGCAGCTTGGGGGCGGGCCGCAGCTCCTACGAGCAGTACTTC. The encoded protein is CASSLGAGRSSYEQYF.

The chain recombines TRBV11-2 with TRBJ1-2; 8 positions agree with TRBD1. Losses at the gene ends were 5 bases for V and 3 bases for J; bases not matched to a gene: 8. The V gene's germline CDR1 is SGHAT and CDR2 FQNNGV. There are 15 residues in the CDR3. CDR3 amino acids: CASSPGQGVDYGYTF. The DNA for the CDR3 is TGTGCCAGCAGCCCCGGACAGGGCGTCGACTATGGCTACACCTTC.

This clone was seen only a few times. CDR3: CASSVDRTNTEAFF. The CDR3 nucleotides read TGCGCCAGCAGCGTGGACAGGACGAACACTGAAGCTTTCTTT. The gene calls are TRBV5-1 and TRBJ1-1, with 7 bases aligning to TRBD1. This CDR3 region has 14 residues. Germline CDR1 is SGHRS and CDR2 is YFSETQ. The V segment lost 4 bases and the J segment 1 base; nucleotides outside the gene matches: 4.